This entry features one TCR beta chain sequence. This specimen belongs to a study of OX40 agonist ivuxolimab in advanced cancers. The repertoire was sequenced with immunoSEQ multiplex PCR; TCRdb's copy has only in-frame clones and lacks some. The table lists tens of thousands of clones, approximately 85% of them singletons. Germline V gene data show CDR1 as SGHTA and CDR2 as FQGTGA. The CDR3 loop spans 15 amino acids. Trimming cost V 5 bases and J 6 bases; bases outside gene matches: 10. This TCR came from an adult with an advanced solid tumor such as melanoma, head and neck, liver or kidney cancer. The chain employs TRBV7-3 and TRBJ2-1, with 7 bases aligning to TRBD2. Sequencing was performed on CD4+ or CD8+ T cells sorted from blood, taken in a trial of the OX40 agonist ivuxolimab. This chain's CDR3 is CASSPFVGGSNEQFF. DNA of the CDR3: TGTGCCAGCAGCCCTTTTGTGGGGGGGTCCAATGAGCAGTTCTTC.